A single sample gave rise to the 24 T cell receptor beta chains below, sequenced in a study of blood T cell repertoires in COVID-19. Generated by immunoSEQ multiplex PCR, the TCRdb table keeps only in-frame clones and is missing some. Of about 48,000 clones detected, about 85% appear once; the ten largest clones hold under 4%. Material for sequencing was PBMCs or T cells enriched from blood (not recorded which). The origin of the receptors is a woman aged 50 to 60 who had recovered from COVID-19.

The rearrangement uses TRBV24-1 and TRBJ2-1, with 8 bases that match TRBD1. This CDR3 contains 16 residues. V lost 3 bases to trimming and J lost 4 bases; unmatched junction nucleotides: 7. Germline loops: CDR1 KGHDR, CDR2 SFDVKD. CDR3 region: CATSDPRGQVYNEQFF. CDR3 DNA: TGTGCCACCAGTGATCCGCGGGGACAGGTTTACAATGAGCAGTTCTTC.

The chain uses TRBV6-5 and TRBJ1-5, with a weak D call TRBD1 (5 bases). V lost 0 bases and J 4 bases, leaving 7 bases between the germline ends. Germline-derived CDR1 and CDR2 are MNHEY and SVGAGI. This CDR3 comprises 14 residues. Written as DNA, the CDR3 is TGTGCCAGCAGTTACTCGGGGCAAAATCAGCCCCAGCATTTT. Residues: CASSYSGQNQPQHF.

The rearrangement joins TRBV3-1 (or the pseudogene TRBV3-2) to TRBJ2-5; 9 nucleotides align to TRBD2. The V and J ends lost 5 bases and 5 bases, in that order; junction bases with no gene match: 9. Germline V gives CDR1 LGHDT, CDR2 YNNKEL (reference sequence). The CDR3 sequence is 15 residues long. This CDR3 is CASSTLAGAGETQYF. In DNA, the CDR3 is TGTGCCAGCAGCACCTTAGCGGGAGCGGGGGAGACCCAGTACTTC.

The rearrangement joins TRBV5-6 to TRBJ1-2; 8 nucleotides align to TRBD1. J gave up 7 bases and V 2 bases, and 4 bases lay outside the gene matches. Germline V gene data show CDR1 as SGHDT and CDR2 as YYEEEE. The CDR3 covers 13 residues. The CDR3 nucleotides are TGTGCCAGCAGCTTCCAGGGGGCGGGTGGCTACACCTTC. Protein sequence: CASSFQGAGGYTF.

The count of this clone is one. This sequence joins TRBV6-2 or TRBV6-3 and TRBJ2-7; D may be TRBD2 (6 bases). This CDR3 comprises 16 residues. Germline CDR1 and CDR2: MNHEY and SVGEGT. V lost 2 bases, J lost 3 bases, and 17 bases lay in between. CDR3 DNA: TGTGCCAGCAGTTACATCGGGGAGGAGCGGCTCTACGAGCAGTACTTC. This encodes CASSYIGEERLYEQYF.

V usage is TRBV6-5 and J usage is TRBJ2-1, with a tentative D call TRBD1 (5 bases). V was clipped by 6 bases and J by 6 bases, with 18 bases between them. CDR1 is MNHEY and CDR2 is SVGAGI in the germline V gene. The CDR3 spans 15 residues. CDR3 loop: CASSETDRNSNEQFF. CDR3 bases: TGTGCCAGCAGCGAGACAGACCGAAATTCCAATGAGCAGTTCTTC.

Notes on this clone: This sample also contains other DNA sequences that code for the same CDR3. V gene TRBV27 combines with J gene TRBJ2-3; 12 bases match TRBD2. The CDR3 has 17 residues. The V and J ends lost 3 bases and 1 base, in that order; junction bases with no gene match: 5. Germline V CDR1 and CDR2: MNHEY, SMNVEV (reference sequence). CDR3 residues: CASSLLPSGGGTDTQYF. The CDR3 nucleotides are TGTGCCAGCAGTTTGCTCCCTAGCGGGGGGGGCACAGATACGCAGTATTTT.

CDR3 amino acids: CASRPGWSSNQPQHF. In DNA form, the CDR3 reads TGCGCCAGCAGGCCGGGGTGGAGCAGCAATCAGCCCCAGCATTTT. The V and J genes are TRBV5-1 and TRBJ1-5; D remains unclear. V shed 5 bases and J shed 1 base, with 13 bases lying between them. Germline loops: CDR1 SGHRS, CDR2 YFSETQ. This CDR3 region has 15 residues.

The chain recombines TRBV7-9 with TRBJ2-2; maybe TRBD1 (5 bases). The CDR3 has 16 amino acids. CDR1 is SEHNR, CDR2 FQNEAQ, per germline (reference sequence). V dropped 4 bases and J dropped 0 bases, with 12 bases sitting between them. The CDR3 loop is CASSWTTVANTGELFF. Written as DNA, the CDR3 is TGTGCCAGCAGCTGGACGACAGTTGCGAACACCGGGGAGCTGTTTTTT.

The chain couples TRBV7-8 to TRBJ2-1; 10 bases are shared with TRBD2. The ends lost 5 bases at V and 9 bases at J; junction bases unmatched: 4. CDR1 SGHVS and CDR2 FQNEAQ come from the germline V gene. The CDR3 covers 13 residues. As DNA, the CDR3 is TGTGCCAGCAGCGTCCGGACTAGCGGTGAGCAGTTCTTC. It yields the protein CASSVRTSGEQFF.

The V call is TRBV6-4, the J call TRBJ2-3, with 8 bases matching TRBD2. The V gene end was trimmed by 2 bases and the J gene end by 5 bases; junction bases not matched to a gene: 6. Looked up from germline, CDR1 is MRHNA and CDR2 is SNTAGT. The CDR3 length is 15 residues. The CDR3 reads CASSDVAGGLDTQYF. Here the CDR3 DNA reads TGTGCCAGCAGTGACGTGGCGGGGGGCCTAGATACGCAGTATTTT.

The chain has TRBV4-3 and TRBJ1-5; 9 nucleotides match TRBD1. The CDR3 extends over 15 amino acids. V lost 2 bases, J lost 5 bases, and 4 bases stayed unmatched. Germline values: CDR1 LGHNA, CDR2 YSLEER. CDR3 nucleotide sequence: TGCGCCAGCAGCCAAACAGGGGGCTCAGATCAGCCCCAGCATTTT. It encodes CASSQTGGSDQPQHF.

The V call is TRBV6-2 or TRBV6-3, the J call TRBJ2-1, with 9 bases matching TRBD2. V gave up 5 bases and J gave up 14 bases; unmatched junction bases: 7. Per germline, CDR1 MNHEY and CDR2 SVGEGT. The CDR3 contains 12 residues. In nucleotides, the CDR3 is TGTGCCAGCAGTACGAGACTAGCGGATGAGTTCTTC. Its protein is CASSTRLADEFF.

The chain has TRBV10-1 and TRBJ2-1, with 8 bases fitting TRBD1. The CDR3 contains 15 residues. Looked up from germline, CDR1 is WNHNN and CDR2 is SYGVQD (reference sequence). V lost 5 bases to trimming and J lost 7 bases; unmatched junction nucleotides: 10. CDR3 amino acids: CASSLQRTGTNEQFF. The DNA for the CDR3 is TGCGCCAGCAGTCTTCAAAGGACAGGGACGAATGAGCAGTTCTTC.

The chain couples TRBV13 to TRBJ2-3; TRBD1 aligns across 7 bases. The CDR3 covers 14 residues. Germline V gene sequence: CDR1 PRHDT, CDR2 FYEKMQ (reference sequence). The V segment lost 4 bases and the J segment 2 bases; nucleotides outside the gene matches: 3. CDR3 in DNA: TGTGCCAGCAGCTCGGGACAGACCACAGATACGCAGTATTTT. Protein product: CASSSGQTTDTQYF.

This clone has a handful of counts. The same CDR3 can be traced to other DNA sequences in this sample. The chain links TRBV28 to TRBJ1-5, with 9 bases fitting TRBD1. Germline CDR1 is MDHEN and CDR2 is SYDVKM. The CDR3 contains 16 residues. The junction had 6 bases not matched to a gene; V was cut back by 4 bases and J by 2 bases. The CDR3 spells CASSSLTGGGNQPQHF. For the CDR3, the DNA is TGTGCCAGCAGTTCGTTGACAGGGGGTGGCAATCAGCCCCAGCATTTT.

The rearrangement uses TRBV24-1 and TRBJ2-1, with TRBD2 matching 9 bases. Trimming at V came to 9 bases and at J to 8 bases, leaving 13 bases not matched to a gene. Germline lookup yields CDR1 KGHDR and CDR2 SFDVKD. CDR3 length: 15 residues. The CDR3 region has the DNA TGTGCCACCCGTAATTCTGGGCGGGGGGGTCATGAGCAGTTCTTC. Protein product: CATRNSGRGGHEQFF.

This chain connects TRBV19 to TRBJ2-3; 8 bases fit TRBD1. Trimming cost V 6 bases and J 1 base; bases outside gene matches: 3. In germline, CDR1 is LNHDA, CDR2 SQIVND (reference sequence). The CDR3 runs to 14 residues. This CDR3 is CASRWTGRTDTQYF. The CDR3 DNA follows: TGTGCCAGTAGATGGACAGGGCGCACAGATACGCAGTATTTT. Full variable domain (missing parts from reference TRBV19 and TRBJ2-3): DGGITQSPKYLFRKEGQNVTLSCEQNLNHDAMYWYRQDPGQGLRLIYYSQIVNDFQKGDIAEGYSVSREKKESFPLTVTSAQKNPTAFYLCASRWTGRTDTQYFGPGTRLTVL.

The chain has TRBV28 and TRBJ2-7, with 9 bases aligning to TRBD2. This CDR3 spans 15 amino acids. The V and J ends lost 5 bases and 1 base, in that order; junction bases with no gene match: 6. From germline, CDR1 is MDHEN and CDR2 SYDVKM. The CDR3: CASSKPGLASYEQYF. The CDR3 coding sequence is TGTGCCAGCAGTAAGCCGGGACTAGCTTCCTACGAGCAGTACTTC.

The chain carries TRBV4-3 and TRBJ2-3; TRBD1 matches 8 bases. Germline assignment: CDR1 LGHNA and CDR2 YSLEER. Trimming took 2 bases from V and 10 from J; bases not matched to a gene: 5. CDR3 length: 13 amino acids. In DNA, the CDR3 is TGCGCCAGCAGCCAAAACAGGGGGAATGCGCAGTATTTT. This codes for CASSQNRGNAQYF.

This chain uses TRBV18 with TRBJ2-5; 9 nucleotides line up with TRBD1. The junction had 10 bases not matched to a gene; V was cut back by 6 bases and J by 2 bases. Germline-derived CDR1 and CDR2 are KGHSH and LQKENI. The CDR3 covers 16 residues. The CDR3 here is CASSHGDREFQETQYF. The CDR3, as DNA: TGTGCCAGCTCCCACGGGGACAGGGAATTTCAAGAGACCCAGTACTTC.

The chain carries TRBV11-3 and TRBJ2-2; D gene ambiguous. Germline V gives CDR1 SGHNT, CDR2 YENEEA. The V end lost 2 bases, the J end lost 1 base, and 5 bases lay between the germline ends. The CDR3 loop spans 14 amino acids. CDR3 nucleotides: TGTGCCAGCAGCTTACAGGAGAACACCGGGGAGCTGTTTTTT. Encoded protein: CASSLQENTGELFF. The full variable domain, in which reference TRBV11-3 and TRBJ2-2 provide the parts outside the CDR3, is EAGVVQSPRYKIIEKKQPVAFWCNPISGHNTLYWYLQNLGQGPELLIRYENEEAVDDSQLPKDRFSAERLKGVDSTLKIQPAELGDSAVYLCASSLQENTGELFFGEGSRLTVL.

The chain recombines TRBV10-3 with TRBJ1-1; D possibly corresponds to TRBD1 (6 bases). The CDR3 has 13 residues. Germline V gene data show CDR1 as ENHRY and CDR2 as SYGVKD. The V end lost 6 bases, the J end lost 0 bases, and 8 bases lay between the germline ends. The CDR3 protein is CAIRTGMNTEAFF. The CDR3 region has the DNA TGTGCCATCAGGACAGGTATGAACACTGAAGCTTTCTTT.

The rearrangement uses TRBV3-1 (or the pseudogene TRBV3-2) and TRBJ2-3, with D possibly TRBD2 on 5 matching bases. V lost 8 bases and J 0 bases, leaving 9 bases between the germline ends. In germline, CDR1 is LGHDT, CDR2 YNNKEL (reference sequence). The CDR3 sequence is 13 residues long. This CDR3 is CASGVASTDTQYF. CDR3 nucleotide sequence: TGTGCCAGCGGCGTAGCGAGCACAGATACGCAGTATTTT.